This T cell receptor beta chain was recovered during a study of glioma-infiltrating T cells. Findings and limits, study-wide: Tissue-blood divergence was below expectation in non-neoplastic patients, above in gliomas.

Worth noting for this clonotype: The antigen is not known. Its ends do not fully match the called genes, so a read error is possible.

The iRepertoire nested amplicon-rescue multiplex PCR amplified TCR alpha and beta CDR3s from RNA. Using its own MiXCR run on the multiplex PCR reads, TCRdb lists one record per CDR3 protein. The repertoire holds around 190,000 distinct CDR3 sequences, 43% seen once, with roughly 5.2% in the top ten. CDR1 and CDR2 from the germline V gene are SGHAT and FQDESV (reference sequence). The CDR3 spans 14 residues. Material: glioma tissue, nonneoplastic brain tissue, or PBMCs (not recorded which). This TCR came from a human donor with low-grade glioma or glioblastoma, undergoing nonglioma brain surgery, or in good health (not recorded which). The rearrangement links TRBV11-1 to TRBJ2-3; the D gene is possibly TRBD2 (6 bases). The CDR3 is CASNIAVPTDKQYF. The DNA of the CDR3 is TGTGCCAGCAACATAGCGGTGCCCACAGATAAGCAGTATTTT.